Presented here are 5 T cell receptor beta chains from one specimen sequenced in a study of regulatory T cells. Points from the study as a whole: In CD3G deficiency, regulatory T cells had lower Shannon diversity than autologous conventional CD4+ and control regulatory cells.

Primers: 52 TRBV forward and 13 TRBJ reverse. TCRdb keeps only in-frame clones here, not all; method: immunoSEQ multiplex PCR. The sample carries a few thousand clones, 90% to 95% recorded once. The antigens of these receptors remain unknown. The sequencing input was CD4+ Tregs sorted from blood. The receptors shown here come from a person under 35 with CD3G deficiency.

V and J are TRBV7-9 and TRBJ2-6; the D gene is possibly TRBD2 (6 bases). The germline V gene has CDR1 SEHNR and CDR2 FQNEAQ (reference sequence). The V end lost 5 bases, the J end lost 2 bases, and 10 bases lay between the germline ends. The CDR3 covers 15 residues. The CDR3 coding sequence is TGTGCCAGCAGCACAGGAGGGGCTGGGGCCAACGTCCTGACTTTC. As protein: CASSTGGAGANVLTF.

This rearrangement joins TRBV7-6 to TRBJ2-2; 9 bases agree with TRBD1. Germline V gene lookup returns CDR1 SGHVS and CDR2 FNYEAQ. The CDR3 covers 15 residues. Trimming at V came to 6 bases and at J to 4 bases, leaving 6 bases not matched to a gene. The chain's CDR3 is CASRRTGEGTGELFF. In nucleotides, the CDR3 is TGTGCCAGCAGACGGACAGGGGAGGGCACCGGGGAGCTGTTTTTT.

The rearrangement uses TRBV5-4 and TRBJ2-5, with D perhaps matching TRBD2 (7 bases). The CDR3 consists of 15 residues. V gave up 4 bases and J gave up 5 bases, with 18 bases separating them. Germline CDR1 SGHNT, CDR2 YYREEE (reference sequence). DNA of the CDR3: TGTGCCAGCAGCCTCGCCTTGGGGGGGCGGGAGACCCAGTACTTC. Translated, it gives CASSLALGGRETQYF. Combining the CDR3 with reference TRBV5-4 and TRBJ2-5 gives the whole variable domain ETGVTQSPTHLIKTRGQQVTLRCSSQSGHNTVSWYQQALGQGPQFIFQYYREEENGRGNFPPRFSGLQFPNYSSELNVNALELDDSALYLCASSLALGGRETQYFGPGTRLLVL.

This chain uses TRBV9 with TRBJ2-3; D is uncertain. The germline CDR1 and CDR2 sequences are SGDLS and YYNGEE. This CDR3 has 13 residues. V lost 0 bases and J 6 bases, leaving 8 bases between the germline ends. This chain's CDR3 is CASSVGPPDTQYF. Here the CDR3 DNA reads TGTGCCAGCAGCGTAGGCCCCCCCGATACGCAGTATTTT.

In DNA form, the CDR3 reads TGTGCCAGCAGTGAACAGGTAGGGGGCGGCCAGCCCCAGCATTTT. It specifies CASSEQVGGGQPQHF. The chain couples TRBV6-1 to TRBJ1-5; 7 positions match TRBD1. The J segment lost 7 bases and the V segment lost 2 bases, leaving 8 bases of the junction unmatched. The length of the CDR3 is 15 residues. CDR1 is MNHNS, CDR2 SASEGT, per germline.